These T cell receptor beta chains were read from a single sample in a study of T-cell reconstitution after alpha-beta-depleted transplantation in children. TCRdb used MiXCR to reprocess the PCR reads, holding one entry per CDR3 protein. Of 250,000 to 300,000 distinct CDR3 sequences in the sample, almost 10% were seen once. The starting material was PBMCs from the stem cell graft donor, obtained from the stem cell graft. These receptors came from a human donor who donated a stem cell graft to a child with SCID. The conserved cysteine and the conserved F or W are not part of the CDR3 here. The order of the fields is J gene, D gene, V gene, CDR3 protein. D genes are given only for firm matches.

TRBJ2-3,-,TRBV5-1,ASSLALATDTQY
TRBJ2-7,TRBD1,TRBV27,ASSLASDRTFEQY
TRBJ2-2,-,TRBV5-1,ASSQESNTGELF
TRBJ2-6,-,TRBV3-1,ASSQIMDTSGANVLT
TRBJ2-7,-,TRBV12-3/TRBV12-4,ASSFPARVYEQY
TRBJ2-7,-,TRBV20-1,SARARDHLLNEQY
TRBJ2-1,-,TRBV7-7,ASSQDSVGDEQF
TRBJ2-7,-,TRBV2,ASSERYEQY
TRBJ2-1,TRBD1,TRBV6-1,ASRDDRGRYNEQF
TRBJ2-1,TRBD1,TRBV7-8,ASSPGTGANTNEQF
TRBJ2-7,-,TRBV5-1,ASSGRDSKGGYEQY
TRBJ2-4,TRBD1,TRBV7-7,ASSLSGGWTKNIQY
TRBJ2-3,TRBD2,TRBV12-3/TRBV12-4,ASSLGASGAFTDTQY
TRBJ1-2,-,TRBV25-1,ASHDSGSANYGYT